The rows below give T cell receptor beta chains drawn from one sample of a study of T cell clones after liver transplantation. Assay used: immunoSEQ multiplex PCR; TCRdb lists only in-frame clones, some missing. The table records just over 60,000 clones, 71% of them present only once. Source: CD4+ T cells from blood, taken before liver transplant. The receptors originated from a human donor who received a liver transplant. CDR3s include the opening cysteine and the closing phenylalanine or tryptophan. A D gene is named only where the DNA matches it firmly. The size entry is marked missing in some rows and otherwise reads once, few, many or a size class.

d_gene: NA
abundance: NA
j_gene: TRBJ1-1
v_gene: TRBV9
CDR3aa: CASSVGTQNTEAFF
CDR3nt: TGTGCCAGCAGCGTGGGGACACAAAACACTGAAGCTTTCTTT

d_gene: TRBD1
abundance: NA
j_gene: TRBJ2-5
v_gene: TRBV6-5
CDR3aa: CASSSDRGETQYF
CDR3nt: TGTGCCAGCAGCTCCGACAGGGGGGAGACCCAGTACTTC

d_gene: TRBD2
abundance: NA
j_gene: TRBJ2-2
v_gene: TRBV6-1
CDR3aa: CASLAGANTGELFF
CDR3nt: TGTGCCAGCCTAGCGGGGGCTAACACCGGGGAGCTGTTTTTT

d_gene: NA
abundance: NA
j_gene: TRBJ1-6
v_gene: TRBV9
CDR3aa: CASSVGNRAGSPLHF
CDR3nt: TGTGCCAGCAGCGTAGGAAACAGGGCGGGCTCACCCCTCCACTTT

d_gene: TRBD2
abundance: few
j_gene: TRBJ2-7
v_gene: TRBV6-1
CDR3aa: CASSRTSGGYEQYF
CDR3nt: TGTGCCAGCAGTCGGACTAGCGGGGGCTACGAGCAGTACTTC

d_gene: NA
abundance: NA
j_gene: TRBJ2-1
v_gene: TRBV5-5
CDR3aa: CASSLGRSSYNEQFF
CDR3nt: TGTGCCAGCAGCTTGGGACGGAGCTCCTACAATGAGCAGTTCTTC

d_gene: NA
abundance: NA
j_gene: TRBJ2-5
v_gene: TRBV6-5
CDR3aa: CASSPDRGLRTQYF
CDR3nt: TGTGCCAGCAGTCCAGACAGGGGACTAAGGACCCAGTACTTC

d_gene: TRBD1
abundance: medium-sized
j_gene: TRBJ1-4
v_gene: TRBV5-1
CDR3aa: CASSWQGAREKLFF
CDR3nt: TGCGCCAGCAGCTGGCAGGGGGCTAGGGAAAAACTGTTTTTT

d_gene: NA
abundance: NA
j_gene: TRBJ1-4
v_gene: TRBV4-1
CDR3aa: CASSPGDHREKLFF
CDR3nt: TGCGCCAGCAGCCCCGGGGATCATAGGGAAAAACTGTTTTTT

d_gene: NA
abundance: NA
j_gene: TRBJ1-5
v_gene: TRBV28
CDR3aa: CASSSGSGQPQHF
CDR3nt: TGTGCCAGCAGTTCCGGCTCCGGGCAGCCCCAGCATTTT

d_gene: TRBD1
abundance: NA
j_gene: TRBJ2-6
v_gene: TRBV5-1
CDR3aa: CASSLGTGGAAGANVLTF
CDR3nt: TGCGCCAGCAGCTTGGGAACAGGGGGCGCGGCCGGGGCCAACGTCCTGACTTTC

d_gene: NA
abundance: NA
j_gene: TRBJ1-5
v_gene: TRBV19
CDR3aa: CATEGGLLNQPQHF
CDR3nt: TGTGCCACCGAGGGGGGGCTACTCAATCAGCCCCAGCATTTT

d_gene: NA
abundance: NA
j_gene: TRBJ2-7
v_gene: TRBV5-4
CDR3aa: CASSLPETREYF
CDR3nt: TGTGCCAGCAGCTTGCCCGAGACTAGAGAGTACTTC

d_gene: NA
abundance: few
j_gene: TRBJ2-2
v_gene: TRBV7-8
CDR3aa: CASSLMREFRGNTGELFF
CDR3nt: TGTGCCAGCAGCTTAATGAGGGAATTCAGGGGTAACACCGGGGAGCTGTTTTTT

d_gene: TRBD1
abundance: NA
j_gene: TRBJ1-1
v_gene: TRBV7-9
CDR3aa: CASTPTRGMNTEAFF
CDR3nt: TGTGCCAGCACCCCGACCAGGGGGATGAACACTGAAGCTTTCTTT

d_gene: NA
abundance: NA
j_gene: TRBJ2-3
v_gene: TRBV6-1
CDR3aa: CASSEVGGSTDTQYF
CDR3nt: TGTGCCAGCAGTGAAGTGGGGGGTTCCACAGATACGCAGTATTTT

d_gene: NA
abundance: few
j_gene: TRBJ2-3
v_gene: TRBV2
CDR3aa: CASSVQGTADTQYF
CDR3nt: TGTGCCAGCAGTGTCCAGGGGACGGCAGATACGCAGTATTTT

d_gene: TRBD1
abundance: NA
j_gene: TRBJ1-1
v_gene: TRBV19
CDR3aa: CASSTGQGFAEAFF
CDR3nt: TGTGCCAGTAGTACGGGACAGGGATTCGCTGAAGCTTTCTTT

d_gene: NA
abundance: NA
j_gene: TRBJ2-7
v_gene: TRBV7-8
CDR3aa: CASSITVTEQYF
CDR3nt: TGTGCCAGCAGCATCACAGTCACCGAGCAGTACTTC

d_gene: NA
abundance: few
j_gene: TRBJ1-2
v_gene: TRBV30
CDR3aa: CAWSLDSNYGYTF
CDR3nt: TGTGCCTGGAGTTTGGACAGTAACTATGGCTACACCTTC

d_gene: TRBD1
abundance: few
j_gene: TRBJ1-1
v_gene: TRBV11-3
CDR3aa: CASSLRGTENTEAFF
CDR3nt: TGTGCCAGCAGCCTCAGGGGGACAGAGAACACTGAAGCTTTCTTT

d_gene: NA
abundance: NA
j_gene: TRBJ1-2
v_gene: TRBV6-5
CDR3aa: CASSDRQDRGYTF
CDR3nt: TGTGCCAGCAGTGACAGACAGGATCGGGGCTACACCTTC

d_gene: TRBD2
abundance: NA
j_gene: TRBJ2-3
v_gene: TRBV5-1
CDR3aa: CASSRRTSGGPDTQYF
CDR3nt: TGCGCCAGCAGCAGACGGACTAGCGGGGGGCCAGATACGCAGTATTTT

d_gene: NA
abundance: NA
j_gene: TRBJ2-3
v_gene: TRBV13
CDR3aa: CASSLKLSSTDTQYF
CDR3nt: TGTGCCAGCAGCTTAAAGCTTTCTAGCACAGATACGCAGTATTTT

d_gene: TRBD1
abundance: many
j_gene: TRBJ1-6
v_gene: TRBV4-2
CDR3aa: CASSQEGQGVYNNSPLHF
CDR3nt: TGTGCCAGCAGCCAAGAGGGACAGGGGGTCTATAATAATTCACCCCTCCACTTT

d_gene: TRBD2
abundance: NA
j_gene: TRBJ2-3
v_gene: TRBV18
CDR3aa: CASSPGLAETDTQYF
CDR3nt: TGTGCCAGCTCACCGGGACTAGCGGAGACAGATACGCAGTATTTT